These T cell receptor beta chains were read from a single sample in a study of blood T cells in healthy people across ages. Using its own MiXCR run on the 5' RACE reads, TCRdb lists one record per CDR3 protein. The data show about 1.4 million distinct CDR3 sequences, approximately 59% seen once. Sequencing used blood. The receptors were gathered from a man younger than 35 in good health. Each CDR3 is given with its conserved first and last residue. The order of the fields is D gene, V gene, clone size, J gene, CDR3 protein, CDR3 DNA. D genes are given only for firm matches. The size entry is marked missing in some rows and otherwise reads once, few, many or a size class.

>-|TRBV4-3|-|TRBJ2-7
CASSQDRADPYEQYF
TGCGCCAGCAGCCAAGACCGGGCAGACCCATACGAGCAGTACTTC
>-|TRBV13|few|TRBJ1-2
CASSLGPDKLHYGYTF
TGTGCCAGCAGCTTAGGCCCCGATAAACTACACTATGGCTACACCTTC
>-|TRBV13|once|TRBJ2-7
CASSLTLRTIWDEQYF
TGTGCCAGCAGCTTAACCTTACGGACTATCTGGGACGAGCAGTACTTC
>TRBD2|TRBV18|-|TRBJ2-5
CASSPNTSAETQYF
TGTGCCAGCTCACCAAATACTAGCGCGGAGACCCAGTACTTC
>-|TRBV5-6|-|TRBJ1-2
CASSAEPQGSPYGYTF
TGTGCCAGCAGCGCTGAACCCCAGGGGAGTCCCTATGGCTACACCTTC
>TRBD1|TRBV29-1|many|TRBJ2-5
CSVALAGGETQYF
TGCAGCGTGGCCCTTGCAGGGGGAGAGACCCAGTACTTC
>-|TRBV2|once|TRBJ2-7
CASSDPADTYEQYF
TGTGCCAGCAGTGATCCCGCAGATACCTACGAGCAGTACTTC
>-|TRBV11-2|once|TRBJ1-4
CASSSAPVIDANEKLFF
TGTGCCAGCAGCTCCGCCCCCGTTATAGACGCTAATGAAAAACTGTTTTTT
>TRBD1|TRBV7-9|-|TRBJ2-6
CASSLGTGGPGANVLTF
TGTGCCAGCAGCTTAGGGACAGGGGGCCCTGGGGCCAACGTCCTGACTTTC
>-|TRBV4-2|-|TRBJ2-2
CASTADRGGELFF
TGTGCCAGCACCGCCGACCGGGGCGGGGAGCTGTTTTTT
>-|TRBV2|few|TRBJ1-2
CAVGSDRWNYGYTF
TGTGCCGTTGGTAGTGACCGATGGAACTATGGCTACACCTTC
>TRBD2|TRBV4-1|-|TRBJ2-7
CASSQGAGVLYEQYF
TGCGCCAGCAGCCAGGGAGCGGGAGTCCTTTACGAGCAGTACTTC
>TRBD2|TRBV15|-|TRBJ2-1
CATSRELAGGKNEQFF
TGTGCCACCAGCAGAGAACTAGCGGGAGGTAAAAATGAGCAGTTCTTC
>-|TRBV5-1|-|TRBJ1-2
CASSPQRASGVGYTF
TGCGCCAGCAGCCCCCAACGGGCGTCGGGGGTTGGCTACACCTTC
>-|TRBV28|-|TRBJ2-5
CASSFGQTFGETQYF
TGTGCCAGCAGTTTTGGACAGACCTTTGGAGAGACCCAGTACTTC
>TRBD1|TRBV28|once|TRBJ2-7
CASRGGTGTHEQYF
TGTGCCAGCAGAGGAGGGACAGGTACCCACGAGCAGTACTTC
>-|TRBV29-1|-|TRBJ1-2
CSVVSGLGYTF
TGCAGCGTTGTGAGTGGGCTTGGCTACACCTTC
>-|TRBV12-3/TRBV12-4|-|TRBJ2-7
CASSHHRVEQYF
TGTGCCAGCAGCCACCACAGGGTCGAGCAGTACTTC
>-|TRBV4-2|few|TRBJ2-6
CASSQYSGTETSGANVLTF
TGTGCCAGCAGCCAGTATTCCGGGACTGAGACTAGTGGGGCCAACGTCCTGACTTTC
>-|TRBV20-1|-|TRBJ2-3
CSTRVLASDTQYF
TGCAGTACCAGAGTACTAGCTTCAGATACGCAGTATTTT
>TRBD1|TRBV7-9|-|TRBJ1-2
CASSFLIDREGGYTF
TGTGCCAGCAGCTTCCTAATCGACAGGGAGGGTGGCTACACCTTC
>TRBD1|TRBV4-3|-|TRBJ2-3
CASSPGTGNTDTQYF
TGCGCCAGCAGCCCCGGGACAGGGAACACAGATACGCAGTATTTT
>TRBD1|TRBV7-9|-|TRBJ2-7
CASSQEPGQGAPYEQYF
TGTGCCAGCAGCCAAGAGCCGGGACAGGGGGCCCCCTACGAGCAGTACTTC
>-|TRBV21-1|once|TRBJ1-5
CASSKACFPRLGQPQHF
TGTGCCAGCAGCAAAGCGTGCTTTCCTCGATTAGGACAGCCCCAGCATTTT
>-|TRBV6-6|-|TRBJ2-1
CASSSLPGHPGNEQFF
TGTGCCAGCAGTTCCCTCCCGGGACACCCGGGCAATGAGCAGTTCTTC
>TRBD1|TRBV5-4|-|TRBJ2-3
CASEGGVGTDTQYF
TGTGCCAGCGAAGGGGGCGTAGGCACAGATACGCAGTATTTT
>-|TRBV27|few|TRBJ2-7
CASSLLPTGREQYF
TGTGCCAGCAGTCTCCTCCCGACAGGTCGAGAGCAGTACTTC
>-|TRBV20-1|-|TRBJ2-5
CSANAEYQETQYF
TGCAGTGCTAACGCAGAGTACCAAGAGACCCAGTACTTC
>TRBD1|TRBV7-9|-|TRBJ2-7
CASSLGTGEAYEQYF
TGTGCCAGCAGCTTAGGGACAGGGGAAGCCTACGAGCAGTACTTC
>-|TRBV13|many|TRBJ2-4
CASSPPALNIQYF
TGTGCCAGCAGCCCCCCTGCCCTGAACATTCAGTACTTC
>-|TRBV7-9|-|TRBJ1-3
CASSFGGDSGNTIYF
TGTGCCAGCAGCTTTGGAGGGGACTCTGGAAACACCATATATTTT
>TRBD2|TRBV29-1|-|TRBJ2-7
CSVMRLAGAWEQYF
TGCAGCGTTATGCGGCTAGCGGGTGCCTGGGAGCAGTACTTC
>TRBD2|TRBV4-1|-|TRBJ2-1
CASSQDGLAGVDEQFF
TGCGCCAGCAGCCAAGACGGCCTAGCGGGAGTCGATGAGCAGTTCTTC
>TRBD1|TRBV5-1|-|TRBJ1-1
CASSLYQGAQSTEAFF
TGCGCCAGCAGCTTGTACCAGGGGGCGCAGTCCACTGAAGCTTTCTTT
>-|TRBV25-1|-|TRBJ2-1
CASSGHSYNEQFF
TGTGCCAGTAGCGGACATTCCTACAATGAGCAGTTCTTC
>TRBD2|TRBV20-1|few|TRBJ2-7
CSARESGRGYEQYF
TGCAGTGCTAGAGAGTCCGGGAGGGGCTACGAGCAGTACTTC
>TRBD2|TRBV4-3|-|TRBJ2-1
CASSQGSSGGNEQFF
TGCGCCAGCAGCCAAGGATCTAGCGGGGGGAATGAGCAGTTCTTC
>-|TRBV12-3/TRBV12-4|-|TRBJ2-2
CASIGPRTGELFF
TGTGCCAGCATAGGACCCCGCACCGGGGAGCTGTTTTTT
>-|TRBV6-5|few|TRBJ1-1
CASTMGFGAEAFF
TGTGCCAGCACCATGGGGTTTGGGGCTGAAGCTTTCTTT
>-|TRBV7-9|-|TRBJ1-2
CASNLVAGNDGYTF
TGTGCCAGCAACTTAGTAGCCGGGAATGATGGCTACACCTTC
>-|TRBV5-6|few|TRBJ2-3
CASSGPLGADTQYF
TGTGCCAGCAGCGGGCCTCTCGGGGCAGATACGCAGTATTTT
>-|TRBV6-5|-|TRBJ2-1
CASSYSDRDEQFF
TGTGCCAGCAGTTACTCCGACAGAGATGAGCAGTTCTTC
>TRBD1|TRBV3-1|-|TRBJ2-1
CASSQATGTGDNEQFF
TGTGCCAGCAGCCAAGCCACCGGGACAGGGGACAATGAGCAGTTCTTC
>TRBD1|TRBV12-3/TRBV12-4|-|TRBJ1-2
CASSSLQGAAGYTF
TGTGCCAGCAGTTCACTACAGGGGGCGGCTGGCTACACCTTC
>TRBD1|TRBV6-6|few|TRBJ1-2
CASIPGQALYGYTF
TGTGCCAGCATTCCGGGACAGGCCCTCTATGGCTACACCTTC
>TRBD1|TRBV27|-|TRBJ2-7
CASSLQAGGSEQYF
TGTGCCAGCAGTTTACAGGCAGGGGGCTCCGAGCAGTACTTC
>-|TRBV5-5|-|TRBJ1-5
CASSLTGINGNQPQHF
TGTGCCAGCAGCTTGACAGGGATAAACGGCAATCAGCCCCAGCATTTT
>TRBD1|TRBV20-1|few|TRBJ2-5
CSATDRGRTQYF
TGCAGTGCTACTGACAGGGGACGAACCCAGTACTTC
>-|TRBV4-2|-|TRBJ2-2
CASSQIQENTGELFF
TGTGCCAGCAGCCAGATACAGGAAAACACCGGGGAGCTGTTTTTT
>TRBD2|TRBV10-2|-|TRBJ2-3
CASMALAVDTQYF
TGCGCCAGCATGGCACTAGCGGTAGATACGCAGTATTTT
>TRBD1|TRBV4-1|-|TRBJ2-7
CASSPVVGTGDEQYF
TGCGCCAGCAGCCCGGTAGTTGGGACAGGGGACGAGCAGTACTTC
>-|TRBV4-3|-|TRBJ2-3
CASSREAPKVAETQYF
TGCGCCAGCAGCCGAGAAGCACCCAAGGTGGCAGAGACGCAGTATTTT
>TRBD2|TRBV4-1|once|TRBJ2-3
CASSPRGRSGRFTDTQYF
TGCGCCAGCAGCCCAAGAGGGAGGAGCGGGAGATTCACAGATACGCAGTATTTT
>-|TRBV24-1|once|TRBJ2-1
CATSRVEPYNEQFF
TGTGCCACCAGCCGGGTGGAGCCCTACAATGAGCAGTTCTTC
>-|TRBV20-1|-|TRBJ1-5
CSAREGTDSNQPQHF
TGCAGTGCTAGAGAGGGCACAGATAGCAATCAGCCCCAGCATTTT
>-|TRBV4-1|once|TRBJ2-7
CASSARDTGSYEQYF
TGCGCCAGCAGCGCCCGGGACACCGGCTCCTACGAGCAGTACTTC
>-|TRBV5-1|-|TRBJ2-7
CASSEAVFRSYEQYF
TGCGCCAGCAGCGAGGCAGTGTTCCGGTCCTACGAGCAGTACTTC
>TRBD1|TRBV7-2|-|TRBJ2-1
CASSQGLGQGANEQFF
TGTGCCAGCAGCCAGGGTTTGGGACAGGGGGCCAATGAGCAGTTCTTC
>-|TRBV13|once|TRBJ2-5
CASSSTELRASDVQYF
TGTGCCAGCAGCTCCACCGAACTCCGGGCAAGTGATGTGCAGTACTTC
>TRBD2|TRBV7-2|once|TRBJ2-5
CAGGASGGRQETQYF
TGTGCCGGCGGGGCTAGCGGGGGGCGGCAAGAGACCCAGTACTTC